This T cell receptor (beta chain) was documented in a study of T cell responses to AZD1222 COVID-19 vaccine. The protocol was immunoSEQ multiplex PCR, while the TCRdb copy is restricted to in-frame clones and leaves out a portion. The table lists 150,000 to 200,000 clones, about nine tenths of them singletons. The CDR3 runs to 15 residues. CDR1 and CDR2 (germline): MDHEN, SYDVKM. The V gene lost 4 bases and the J gene lost 4 bases, with 14 bases spanning the gap. The source is an adult who received the MenACWY meningococcal vaccine as a control. The V gene is TRBV28, the J gene TRBJ1-5, with D unclear. The sequenced sample was peripheral blood, obtained 28 days after the second dose of the MenACWY control vaccine. The CDR3 coding sequence is TGTGCCAGCAGTTCCCCCGCAATGTTAAATCAGCCCCAGCATTTT. Translation gives CASSSPAMLNQPQHF.